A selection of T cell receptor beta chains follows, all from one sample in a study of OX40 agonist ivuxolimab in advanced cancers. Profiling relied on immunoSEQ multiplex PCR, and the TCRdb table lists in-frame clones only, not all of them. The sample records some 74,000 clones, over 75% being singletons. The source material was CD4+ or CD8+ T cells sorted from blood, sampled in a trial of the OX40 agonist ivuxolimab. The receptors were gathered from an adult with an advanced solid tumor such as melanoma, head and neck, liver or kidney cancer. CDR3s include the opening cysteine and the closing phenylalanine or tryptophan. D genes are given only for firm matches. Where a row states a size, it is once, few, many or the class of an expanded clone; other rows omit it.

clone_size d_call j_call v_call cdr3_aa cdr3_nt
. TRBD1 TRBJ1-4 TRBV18 CASSRQGATEKLFF TGTGCCAGCTCTCGACAGGGGGCGACAGAAAAACTGTTTTTT
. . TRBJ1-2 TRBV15 CATSTPGPGDGYTF TGTGCCACCAGCACCCCAGGGCCCGGGGATGGCTACACCTTC
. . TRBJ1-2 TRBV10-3 CAISEDVYGYTF TGTGCCATCAGTGAGGACGTATATGGCTACACCTTC
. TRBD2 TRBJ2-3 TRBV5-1 CASSTGTRYNTQYF TGCGCCAGCAGCACCGGGACTAGGTACAATACGCAGTATTTT
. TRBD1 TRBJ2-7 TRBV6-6 CASSPRDRAGYEQYF TGTGCCAGCAGTCCCCGGGACAGGGCGGGCTACGAGCAGTACTTC
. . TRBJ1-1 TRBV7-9 CASSPQENTEAFF TGTGCCAGCAGCCCACAGGAGAACACTGAAGCTTTCTTT
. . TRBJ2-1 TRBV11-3 CASNLGGRSNEQFF TGTGCCAGCAATTTAGGGGGTCGGAGCAATGAGCAGTTCTTC
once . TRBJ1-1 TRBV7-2 CASSFGMNTEAFF TGTGCCAGCAGCTTCGGGATGAACACTGAAGCTTTCTTT
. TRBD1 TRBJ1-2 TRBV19 CASSTPTGANYGYTF TGTGCCAGCAGTACCCCCACAGGGGCCAACTATGGCTACACCTTC
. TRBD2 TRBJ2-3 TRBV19 CASSSGTSGLFQYF TGTGCCAGTAGTAGCGGGACTAGCGGGCTTTTTCAATATTTT
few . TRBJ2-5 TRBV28 CASAVLGETQYF TGTGCCAGCGCAGTTTTAGGGGAGACCCAGTACTTC
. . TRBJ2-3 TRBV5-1 CASSLYMASTDTQYF TGCGCCAGCAGCTTGTACATGGCTAGCACAGATACGCAGTATTTT
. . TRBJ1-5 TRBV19 CASSQGRGKVQPQHF TGTGCCTCTTCCCAGGGCAGGGGTAAAGTTCAGCCCCAGCATTTT
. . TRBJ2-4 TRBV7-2 CASSLGQNLAKNIQYF TGTGCCAGCAGCTTGGGGCAGAACTTAGCCAAAAACATTCAGTACTTC
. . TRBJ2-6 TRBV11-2 CASGRVGANVLTF TGTGCCAGCGGTAGGGTCGGGGCCAACGTCCTGACTTTC
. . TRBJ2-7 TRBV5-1 CASSLGTNPYEQYF TGCGCCAGCAGCTTGGGGACTAATCCCTACGAGCAGTACTTC
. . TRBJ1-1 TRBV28 CASSPPAGNTEAFF TGTGCCAGCAGTCCCCCGGCAGGGAACACTGAAGCTTTCTTT
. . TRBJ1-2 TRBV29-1 CSVEWTGNNYGYTF TGCAGCGTTGAATGGACCGGCAATAACTATGGCTACACCTTC
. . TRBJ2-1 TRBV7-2 CAIDTGSVDEQFF TGTGCCATCGACACTGGGTCGGTGGATGAGCAGTTCTTC
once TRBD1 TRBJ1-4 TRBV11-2 CASSIRGQTNEKLFF TGTGCCAGCAGCATCAGGGGGCAGACTAATGAAAAACTGTTTTTT
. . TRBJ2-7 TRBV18 CASSPTTSYEQYF TGTGCCAGCTCACCAACAACATCCTACGAGCAGTACTTC
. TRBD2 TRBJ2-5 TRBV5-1 CASSSGGSDPETQYF TGCGCCAGCAGCTCGGGAGGCTCAGACCCAGAGACCCAGTACTTC
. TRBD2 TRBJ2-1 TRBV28 CASSLLAGERNEQFF TGTGCCAGCAGTTTGTTGGCGGGGGAGAGAAATGAGCAGTTCTTC
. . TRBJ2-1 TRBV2 CASFPGQTPRRYNEQFF TGTGCCAGCTTTCCCGGGCAAACACCTCGGCGGTACAATGAGCAGTTCTTC
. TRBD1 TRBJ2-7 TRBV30 CAWTGDRSGEQYF TGTGCCTGGACTGGGGACAGGAGCGGTGAGCAGTACTTC
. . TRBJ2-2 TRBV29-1 CSVASGSAGELFF TGCAGCGTTGCTTCAGGGAGCGCCGGGGAGCTGTTTTTT
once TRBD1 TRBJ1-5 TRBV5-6 CASSSGTGASQQPQHF TGTGCCAGCAGCTCCGGGACAGGGGCTTCCCAACAGCCCCAGCATTTT
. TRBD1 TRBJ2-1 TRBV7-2 CASSLGSGQGENEQFF TGTGCCAGCAGCTTAGGATCGGGACAGGGGGAGAATGAGCAGTTCTTC
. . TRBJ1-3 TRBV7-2 CASSYTSGNTIYF TGTGCCAGCAGCTATACCTCTGGAAACACCATATATTTT
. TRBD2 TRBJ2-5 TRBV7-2 CASSSSGLAEETQYF TGTGCCAGCAGCTCATCCGGACTAGCGGAAGAGACCCAGTACTTC
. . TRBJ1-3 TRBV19 CASSINRNSGNTIYF TGTGCCAGTAGTATCAACAGAAACTCTGGAAACACCATATATTTT
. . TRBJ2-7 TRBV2 CASSDTGSSYEQYF TGTGCCAGCAGTGATACGGGGAGCTCCTACGAGCAGTACTTC
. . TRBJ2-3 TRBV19 CATNFGDTQYF TGTGCCACCAATTTCGGAGATACGCAGTATTTT
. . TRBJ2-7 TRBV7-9 CASSLTVPGGYEQYF TGTGCCAGCAGCCTAACAGTCCCTGGAGGCTACGAGCAGTACTTC
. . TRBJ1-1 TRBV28 CASSWGREAFF TGTGCCAGCAGTTGGGGCCGTGAAGCTTTCTTT
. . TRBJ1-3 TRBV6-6 CASRVSGQFRGNTIYF TGTGCCAGCAGGGTCAGCGGACAGTTCCGCGGAAACACCATATATTTT
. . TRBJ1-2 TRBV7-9 CASSSQIYGYTF TGTGCCAGCAGCTCACAGATTTATGGCTACACCTTC